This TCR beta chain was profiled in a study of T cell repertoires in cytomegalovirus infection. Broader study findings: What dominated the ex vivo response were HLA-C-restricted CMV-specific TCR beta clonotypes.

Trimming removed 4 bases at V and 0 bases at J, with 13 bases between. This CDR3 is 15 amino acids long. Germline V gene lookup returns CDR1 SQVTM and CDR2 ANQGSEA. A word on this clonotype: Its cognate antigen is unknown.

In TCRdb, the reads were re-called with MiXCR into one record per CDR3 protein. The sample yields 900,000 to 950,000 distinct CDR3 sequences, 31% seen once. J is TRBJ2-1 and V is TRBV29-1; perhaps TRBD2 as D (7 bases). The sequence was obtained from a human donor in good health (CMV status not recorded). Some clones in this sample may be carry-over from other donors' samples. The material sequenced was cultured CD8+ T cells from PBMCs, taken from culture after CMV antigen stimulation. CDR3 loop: CSVVRGGGSYNEQFF. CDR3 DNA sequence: TGCAGCGTTGTTAGGGGGGGGGGCTCCTACAATGAGCAGTTCTTC.